A single sample is the source of the 19 T cell receptor beta chains below, sequenced in a study of human T cells and chemical hapten exposure. Time point in this sample: patch test 1, 2 weeks after DPC sensitization. Treatment indicated: therapeutic diphenylcyclopropenone sensitization with weekly scalp DPC. TCRdb processed the RACE reads anew with MiXCR; each CDR3 protein has one entry. The table records 75,000 to 90,000 distinct CDR3 sequences, 10% to 13% of them present only once. This specimen consisted of whole blood, obtained in connection with sensitization to the hapten diphenylcyclopropenone (DPC). Receptors originate from a woman aged 45-60 years with alopecia areata. Some clones in this sample may be carry-over from other donors' samples.

This clonotype was counted only a few times. The rearrangement links TRBV18 to TRBJ2-3; D gene uncertain. V was trimmed by 9 bases and J by 6 bases, leaving 7 bases between them. The germline V gene encodes CDR1 KGHSH and CDR2 LQKENI. This CDR3 comprises 10 residues. DNA of the CDR3: TGTGCCAGTTCCGCCGATACGCAGTATTTT. Translation: CASSADTQYF.

CDR3 coding DNA: TGTGCCAGCAGCCCTCGCGGGACCCTCTACAATGAGCAGTTCTTC. Encoded protein: CASSPRGTLYNEQFF. V usage is TRBV6-2 or TRBV6-3 and J usage is TRBJ2-1, with D maybe TRBD2 (6 bases). Trimming removed 6 bases from V and 3 bases from J, with 15 bases in between. This CDR3 is 15 amino acids long. Germline V gives CDR1 MNHEY, CDR2 SVGEGT.

The chain couples TRBV6-1 to TRBJ2-5; 7 bases agree with TRBD1. Trimming at V came to 8 bases and at J to 2 bases, leaving 17 bases not matched to a gene. In germline, CDR1 is MNHNS, CDR2 SASEGT. The CDR3 has 17 residues. The CDR3 DNA reads as TGTGCCAGCTCAAGAGTCCAGGGGGTTGTGGATCAAGAGACCCAGTACTTC. Translating gives CASSRVQGVVDQETQYF.

The CDR3 region has the DNA TGTGCCACCAGTGATCCCCACCGGGTTAGCTCCTACAATGAGCAGTTCTTC. It translates to CATSDPHRVSSYNEQFF. The chain employs TRBV24-1 and TRBJ2-1; no firm D call. The CDR3 is 17 amino acids. Germline CDR1 is KGHDR and CDR2 is SFDVKD. Trimming shortened V by 3 bases and J by 0 bases, and 14 bases separated the two germline ends.

The chain carries TRBV11-3 and TRBJ2-3; weak D call: TRBD2 (5 bases). The CDR3 has 15 residues. CDR1 is SGHNT, CDR2 YENEEA, per germline. Trimming removed 3 bases from V and 10 bases from J, with 20 bases in between. The DNA of the CDR3 is TGTGCCAGCAGCTTGGCTTCGCGGAGCGGTCTAGCGCAGTATTTT. This encodes CASSLASRSGLAQYF.

A few counts support this clonotype. This rearrangement joins TRBV18 to TRBJ2-5; TRBD2 matches at 8 bases. The germline V gene encodes CDR1 KGHSH and CDR2 LQKENI. The J segment lost 1 base and the V segment lost 4 bases, leaving 5 bases of the junction unmatched. There are 15 residues in the CDR3. The CDR3 here is CASSRPGTSQETQYF. The CDR3 DNA follows: TGTGCCAGCTCACGACCTGGGACTAGCCAAGAGACCCAGTACTTC.

V and J are TRBV3-1 and TRBJ2-1; maybe TRBD1 (5 bases). Trimming took off 2 bases at V and 9 bases at J, with 14 bases between the two ends. Looked up from germline, CDR1 is LGHDT and CDR2 is YNNKEL (reference sequence). The CDR3 length is 14 residues. CDR3 coding DNA: TGTGCCAGCAGCCAACCAGGGCGGCTGAGTGAGCAGTTCTTC. Its translation: CASSQPGRLSEQFF.

This clonotype was seen at least ten times. The chain employs TRBV5-5 and TRBJ2-3; TRBD2 aligns across 7 bases. V gave up 0 bases and J gave up 3 bases; unmatched junction bases: 1. The CDR3 contains 14 residues. Germline V gene sequence: CDR1 SGHKS, CDR2 YYEKEE (reference sequence). The DNA for the CDR3 is TGTGCCAGCAGCTTGGCGCGGGGGACAGATACGCAGTATTTT. Its protein product is CASSLARGTDTQYF.

This clonotype has a handful of counts. This rearrangement joins TRBV2 to TRBJ2-1, with D possibly being TRBD1 or TRBD2 (6 bases each). CDR1 is SNHLY and CDR2 is FYNNEI in the germline V gene. V lost 5 bases and J lost 6, with 14 bases in between. CDR3 length: 14 residues. Here the CDR3 DNA reads TGTGCCAGCAGTAAAAGGGGGGTTGGCAATGAGCAGTTCTTC. This translates into CASSKRGVGNEQFF.

This clonotype was counted at least ten times. The chain has TRBV7-6 and TRBJ2-1, with 10 bases aligning to TRBD2. With 5 bases clipped from V and 6 bases from J, the junction kept 10 bases outside the gene matches. Germline V gene data show CDR1 as SGHVS and CDR2 as FNYEAQ. The CDR3 length is 16 residues. Written as DNA, the CDR3 is TGTGCCAGCAGCCTGCTAGCGGGAGAGGTAGCCAATGAGCAGTTCTTC. Its protein is CASSLLAGEVANEQFF.

The V call is TRBV5-1, the J call TRBJ1-5, with 8 bases that match TRBD1. Germline V gene sequence: CDR1 SGHRS, CDR2 YFSETQ. With V trimmed by 4 bases and J by 2 bases, 5 bases remained unmatched. The CDR3 sequence is 15 residues long. The CDR3 DNA follows: TGCGCCAGCAGCAGGACAGGGAATGGCAATCAGCCCCAGCATTTT. Translating gives CASSRTGNGNQPQHF. Together with reference TRBV5-1 and TRBJ1-5, the CDR3 gives the full variable domain: KAGVTQTPRYLIKTRGQQVTLSCSPISGHRSVSWYQQTPGQGLQFLFEYFSETQRNKGNFPGRFSGRQFSNSRSEMNVSTLELGDSALYLCASSRTGNGNQPQHFGDGTRLSIL.

This chain links TRBV27 with TRBJ2-5; 14 bases are a match to TRBD2. This CDR3 has 16 amino acids. Unmatched junction bases numbered 4, after V lost 2 bases and J lost 5 bases. Germline V CDR1 and CDR2: MNHEY, SMNVEV (reference sequence). The CDR3 spells CASSLGGLAGVETQYF. As DNA, the CDR3 is TGTGCCAGCAGTTTAGGGGGACTAGCGGGAGTGGAGACCCAGTACTTC.

This clonotype was counted a few times. This sequence joins TRBV28 and TRBJ1-2; D is perhaps TRBD1 (6 bases). V was pared by 4 bases and J by 0 bases, with 12 bases between. This CDR3 region has 15 residues. Germline CDR1 and CDR2: MDHEN and SYDVKM. This CDR3 is CASSSSTGANYGYTF. CDR3 bases: TGTGCCAGCAGTTCGTCGACAGGAGCTAACTATGGCTACACCTTC.

This clonotype occurred many times. The chain is built from TRBV6-5 and TRBJ1-2; D is unresolved. From germline, CDR1 is MNHEY and CDR2 SVGAGI. The CDR3 covers 12 residues. The V end was cut by 2 bases, the J end by 4 bases, with 5 bases between. Here the CDR3 reads CASSYRSYGYTF. Written as DNA, the CDR3 is TGTGCCAGCAGTTACAGGTCCTATGGCTACACCTTC.

This clonotype ranks as medium-sized (0.01 to 0.1%). The chain recombines TRBV12-3 or TRBV12-4 with TRBJ2-1, with a possible D match to TRBD2 (6 bases). Trimming removed 7 bases at V and 6 bases at J, with 13 bases between. This CDR3 is 13 amino acids long. CDR3 residues: CASTRGGVNEQFF. Written as DNA, the CDR3 is TGTGCCAGCACCCGAGGAGGGGTCAATGAGCAGTTCTTC.

This clonotype was detected a few times. The chain recombines TRBV15 with TRBJ2-7; 12 bases are shared with TRBD2. Trimming took 3 bases from V and 3 from J; bases not matched to a gene: 9. The CDR3 runs 17 residues. Germline-derived CDR1 and CDR2 are LNHNV and YYDKDF (reference sequence). DNA of the CDR3: TGTGCCACCAGCAGTCCCAGGGGACTAGCGGGTAACTACGAGCAGTACTTC. It translates to CATSSPRGLAGNYEQYF.

V and J are TRBV3-1 and TRBJ2-1; 7 nucleotides agree with TRBD2. Losses at the gene ends were 4 bases for V and 4 bases for J; bases not matched to a gene: 7. Germline V CDR1 and CDR2: LGHDT, YNNKEL (reference sequence). The CDR3 runs to 15 residues. Here the CDR3 reads CASSPVAGAYNEQFF. CDR3 in DNA: TGTGCCAGCAGCCCCGTGGCGGGAGCTTACAATGAGCAGTTCTTC.

This clonotype was detected only a few times. The V call is TRBV11-3, the J call TRBJ2-7, with D maybe TRBD2 (6 bases). The CDR3 has 15 amino acids. Deletions cut 4 bases from V and 0 bases from J, with 13 bases between. Germline V CDR1 and CDR2: SGHNT, YENEEA. The CDR3 reads CASSSRTTSSYEQYF. Written as DNA, the CDR3 is TGTGCCAGCAGCTCTCGCACGACTAGCTCCTACGAGCAGTACTTC.

The chain combines TRBV28 with TRBJ2-1; no firm D call. V lost 3 bases, J lost 7 bases, and 7 bases lay in between. The CDR3 runs to 12 residues. Looked up from germline, CDR1 is MDHEN and CDR2 is SYDVKM. CDR3 protein: CASSFLRNEQFF. In DNA, the CDR3 is TGTGCCAGCAGTTTCTTGAGGAATGAGCAGTTCTTC.